This T cell receptor (beta chain) emerged from a study of control samples from healthy donors and cancer patients. V was pared by 8 bases and J by 0 bases, with 13 bases between. This CDR3 comprises 14 residues. CDR1 MDHEN and CDR2 SYDVKM come from the germline V gene. Data came from immunoSEQ multiplex PCR; TCRdb stores just in-frame clones and leaves some out. Counted here are 200,000 to 250,000 clones, roughly 94% occurring once; the ten biggest clones make up about 1.4%. The chain links TRBV28 to TRBJ1-1; D is unclear. The specimen sequenced was blood. The clonotype was recovered from a man aged 50 to 60 in good health. The CDR3 loop is CASGLGPMNTEAFF. The CDR3, as DNA: TGTGCCAGCGGCCTTGGACCGATGAACACTGAAGCTTTCTTT.